This T cell receptor beta chain was sequenced in a study of CD8+ T cells in alopecia areata. Trimming left V 5 bases short and J 4 bases short, with 15 bases between. CDR1 is SGHAT and CDR2 is FQDESV in the germline V gene (reference sequence). CDR3 length equals 14 residues. Isolated RNA was reverse transcribed into cDNA used as the sequencing template. Only in-frame clones appear in the TCRdb table, and some are missing; sequencing was by immunoSEQ multiplex PCR. The sample has 120,000 to 150,000 clones, more than 75% seen once. The chain recombines TRBV11-1 with TRBJ2-7; D gene ambiguous. The TCR was taken from a human donor with alopecia areata. This specimen was CD8+ T cells sorted from blood, taken at week 0. For the CDR3, the DNA is TGTGCCAGCAGCCTGAACCTTCACACATACGAGCAGTACTTC. Protein: CASSLNLHTYEQYF.